A single sample is the source of the 3 T cell receptor beta chains below, sequenced in a study of breast tumors, draining lymph nodes, adjacent tissues. Each CDR3 protein is one row after TCRdb ran MiXCR on the multiplex PCR reads. The repertoire holds about 22,000 distinct CDR3 sequences, roughly three fifths seen once, with roughly 21% in the top ten. Sequences were obtained from tumor-adjacent breast tissue. Source of these receptors: a female donor with breast cancer. Some clones in this sample may be carry-over from other donors' samples.

Ten or more counts support this clonotype. The chain links TRBV6-4 to TRBJ2-3, with 9 bases lining up with TRBD1. The CDR3 runs to 15 residues. V gave up 0 bases and J gave up 4 bases; unmatched junction bases: 2. CDR1 is MRHNA, CDR2 SNTAGT, per germline. CDR3 bases: TGTGCCAGCAGTGACTCTAGACAGGGGGCAGATACGCAGTATTTT. Translation gives CASSDSRQGADTQYF.

V usage is TRBV12-3 or TRBV12-4 and J usage is TRBJ1-6, with D perhaps matching TRBD1 (6 bases). The CDR3 has 16 residues. V lost 6 bases to trimming and J lost 5 bases, with 17 bases between them. The chain's CDR3 is CASSSGRGGHNSPLHF. The DNA of the CDR3 is TGTGCCAGCAGCTCGGGACGCGGGGGCCATAATTCACCCCTCCACTTT.

Many counts were recorded for this clonotype. The chain has TRBV6-4 and TRBJ2-1; D is perhaps TRBD2 (7 bases). With 6 bases removed from V and 8 bases from J, the gap between germline ends came to 23 bases. This CDR3 has 16 amino acids. Germline loops: CDR1 MRHNA, CDR2 SNTAGT. This CDR3 is CASSPTTGRGFDEQFF. The DNA for the CDR3 is TGTGCCAGCAGCCCCACAACAGGGAGGGGGTTCGATGAGCAGTTCTTC.